The 30 T cell receptor beta chains listed next were all sequenced from one sample in a study of blood T cells in healthy people across ages. A second PCR of roughly 7 to 11 cycles used a sample-barcoded 5' primer and a J-beta primer mix. TCRdb analysed the 5' RACE reads with MiXCR anew, one entry per CDR3 protein. The data show hundreds of thousands of distinct CDR3 sequences, less than 30% seen once. Sequencing input: blood. The receptor source for this set is a woman in her 70s in good health.

The rearrangement uses TRBV6-2 or TRBV6-3 and TRBJ2-7; 7 bases map to TRBD1. The V and J ends lost 5 bases and 3 bases, in that order; junction bases with no gene match: 10. Germline values: CDR1 MNHEY, CDR2 SVGEGT. The CDR3 is 15 residues long. The CDR3: CASSPLGRTGYEQYF. CDR3 bases: TGTGCCAGCAGTCCCCTGGGACGGACAGGCTACGAGCAGTACTTC.

This clonotype was seen once. The chain recombines TRBV28 with TRBJ2-7; the match to TRBD1 covers 9 bases. V lost 4 bases to trimming and J lost 4 bases; unmatched junction nucleotides: 11. The germline gives CDR1 MDHEN, CDR2 SYDVKM. This CDR3 region has 16 residues. CDR3 sequence (DNA): TGTGCCAGCAGTTCCCGGGACAGGGTTGGCATGTACGAGCAGTACTTC. It codes for CASSSRDRVGMYEQYF.

This clonotype was detected only a few times. This CDR3 is CASSSQVNYGYTF. In DNA, the CDR3 is TGTGCCAGCAGCTCTCAGGTTAACTATGGCTACACCTTC. This sequence joins TRBV7-2 and TRBJ1-2; D remains ambiguous. The V end was cut by 4 bases, the J end by 1 base, with 7 bases between. The CDR3 has 13 residues. Germline CDR1 and CDR2: SGHTA and FQGNSA.

Written as DNA, the CDR3 is TGTGCCAGCAGCTCTGGACAGCAGCCCAACTATGGCTACACCTTC. The encoded protein is CASSSGQQPNYGYTF. This chain links TRBV5-5 with TRBJ1-2, with D possibly TRBD1 on 6 matching bases. This CDR3 is 15 amino acids long. The V end lost 3 bases, the J end lost 2 bases, and 14 bases lay between the germline ends. Germline CDR1 and CDR2: SGHKS and YYEKEE (reference sequence). The entire variable domain, with the rest obtained from reference TRBV5-5 and TRBJ1-2, is as follows: DAGVTQSPTHLIKTRGQQVTLRCSPISGHKSVSWYQQVLGQGPQFIFQYYEKEERGRGNFPDRFSARQFPNYSSELNVNALLLGDSALYLCASSSGQQPNYGYTFGSGTRLTVV.

The CDR3 loop is CSARAGLRTHEQFF. CDR3 nucleotides: TGCAGTGCTAGAGCCGGGCTGCGAACCCATGAGCAGTTCTTC. The chain combines TRBV20-1 with TRBJ2-1; D is unclear. V was cut by 1 base and J by 8 bases, with 15 bases left in between. The CDR3 consists of 14 residues. The V gene's germline CDR1 is DFQATT and CDR2 SNEGSKA (reference sequence).

This clonotype occurred a few times. The junction departs from the called germline gene at one end, perhaps through a read error. V is TRBV3-1 and J is TRBJ2-1; 10 nucleotides align to TRBD2. CDR1 and CDR2 from the germline V gene are LGHDT and YNNKEL (reference sequence). CDR3 length: 15 residues. CDR3 sequence reads: CACSQEALAGEEQFF. For the CDR3, the DNA is TGTGCCTGCAGCCAAGAAGCTCTAGCGGGAGAAGAGCAGTTCTTC.

A remark on this clonotype: The junction departs from the called germline gene at one end, perhaps through a read error. The CDR3 nucleotides read TGCGCCAGCAGCCAAGAATCGAACAGACCCACAGATGCGCAGTATTTT. This translates into CASSQESNRPTDAQYF. The chain combines TRBV4-3 with TRBJ2-3; D gene unclear. Germline-derived CDR1 and CDR2 are LGHNA and YSLEER. This CDR3 is 16 amino acids long.

This clonotype appeared a few times. This chain connects TRBV12-3 or TRBV12-4 to TRBJ2-1; D is undetermined. V was trimmed by 6 bases and J by 0 bases, leaving 15 bases between them. This CDR3 spans 16 amino acids. The CDR3 DNA reads TGTGCCAGCAGCGAGGTATTACAGCGCTCCTACAATGAGCAGTTCTTC. This gives the protein CASSEVLQRSYNEQFF.

V is TRBV15 and J is TRBJ2-5; TRBD2 aligns across 11 bases. After removal of 8 bases from V and 5 bases from J, the junction contained 10 bases not matched to a gene. This CDR3 spans 15 amino acids. Per germline, CDR1 LNHNV and CDR2 YYDKDF (reference sequence). The CDR3: CATQPGLAGLETQYF. As DNA, the CDR3 is TGTGCCACCCAACCAGGACTAGCGGGTTTGGAGACCCAGTACTTC. Together with reference TRBV15 and TRBJ2-5, the CDR3 gives the full variable domain: DAMVIQNPRYQVTQFGKPVTLSCSQTLNHNVMYWYQQKSSQAPKLLFHYYDKDFNNEADTPDNFQSRRPNTSFCFLDIRSPGLGDTAMYLCATQPGLAGLETQYFGPGTRLLVL.

This clonotype occurred a few times. This chain connects TRBV20-1 to TRBJ1-4; weak D call: TRBD1 (5 bases). The germline V gene encodes CDR1 DFQATT and CDR2 SNEGSKA (reference sequence). CDR3 length: 15 residues. Trimming cost V 5 bases and J 0 bases, with 13 bases left between them. The CDR3 loop reads CSAPPVGATNEKLFF. As DNA, the CDR3 is TGCAGTGCTCCCCCCGTAGGGGCAACTAATGAAAAACTGTTTTTT.

This clonotype was observed a handful of times. The V call is TRBV11-2, the J call TRBJ1-1; weak D call: TRBD1 (6 bases). The CDR3 consists of 14 residues. With 5 bases removed from V and 6 bases from J, the gap between germline ends came to 16 bases. The V gene's germline CDR1 is SGHAT and CDR2 FQNNGV. CDR3 sequence (DNA): TGTGCCAGCAGCCCGACTACAGGGAGCCCTGAAGCTTTCTTT. Its translation: CASSPTTGSPEAFF.

This clonotype was picked up a small number of times. The chain has TRBV28 and TRBJ1-4; 7 nucleotides align to TRBD1. V lost 6 bases, J lost 10 bases, and 11 bases stayed unmatched. CDR1 and CDR2 (germline): MDHEN, SYDVKM. The CDR3 contains 14 residues. The CDR3 DNA follows: TGTGCCAGCAGCTCGACAGGGTACGGTACAAAACTGTTTTTT. This sequence encodes CASSSTGYGTKLFF.

In its sample, this clonotype was seen a few times. The gene calls are TRBV11-2 and TRBJ1-1; no clear D gene. Germline V gene sequence: CDR1 SGHAT, CDR2 FQNNGV. V lost 5 bases to trimming and J lost 4 bases, with 14 bases between them. This CDR3 has 14 residues. CDR3 amino acids: CASSRAMGGTEAFF. The CDR3 region has the DNA TGTGCCAGCAGCCGAGCAATGGGTGGCACTGAAGCTTTCTTT.

The genes are TRBV28 and TRBJ2-3; TRBD1 matches at 8 bases. The J segment lost 1 base and the V segment lost 10 bases, leaving 10 bases of the junction unmatched. The V gene's germline CDR1 is MDHEN and CDR2 SYDVKM. The CDR3 sequence is 15 residues long. The CDR3 is CANSQGALRTDTQYF. CDR3 in DNA: TGTGCCAACAGCCAGGGGGCCCTCCGCACAGATACGCAGTATTTT. The complete variable domain, with remaining parts taken from reference TRBV28 and TRBJ2-3, reads DVKVTQSSRYLVKRTGEKVFLECVQDMDHENMFWYRQDPGLGLRLIYFSYDVKMKEKGDIPEGYSVSREKKERFSLILESASTNQTSMYLCANSQGALRTDTQYFGPGTRLTVL.

This clonotype showed up just a few times. The chain is built from TRBV28 and TRBJ2-5, with a weak D call TRBD1 (6 bases). The J call may be in error: the DNA end matches TRBJ2-1 better. There are 13 residues in the CDR3. Per the germline V gene, CDR1 is MDHEN and CDR2 is SYDVKM. The chain's CDR3 is CASFTGTRNEQFF. CDR3 nucleotides: TGTGCCAGTTTTACCGGGACAAGGAATGAGCAGTTCTTC.

This clonotype has only a few counts. V gene TRBV12-3 or TRBV12-4 combines with J gene TRBJ1-1, with D hard to call. With 7 bases removed from V and 7 bases from J, the gap between germline ends came to 13 bases. The CDR3 loop spans 12 amino acids. CDR3 in amino acids: CASTLGEGEAFF. The CDR3 coding sequence is TGTGCCAGCACCCTCGGGGAGGGTGAAGCTTTCTTT.

This clonotype was counted many times. J is TRBJ2-1 and V is TRBV12-3 or TRBV12-4; the match to TRBD2 covers 8 bases. The J segment lost 0 bases and the V segment lost 6 bases, leaving 4 bases of the junction unmatched. The CDR3 loop spans 15 amino acids. In DNA, the CDR3 is TGTGCCAGCAGCCTTAGCGGGGCCTCCTACAATGAGCAGTTCTTC. It codes for CASSLSGASYNEQFF.

This sequence joins TRBV18 and TRBJ1-5; 7 bases match TRBD1. CDR1 KGHSH and CDR2 LQKENI come from the germline V gene. The CDR3 length is 15 residues. V lost 5 bases, J lost 0 bases, and 4 bases stayed unmatched. The CDR3 region is CASSSTGPSNQPQHF. The CDR3 bases are TGTGCCAGCTCATCGACAGGGCCTAGCAATCAGCCCCAGCATTTT.

V is TRBV28 and J is TRBJ1-1, with D possibly matching TRBD1 (6 bases). The CDR3 runs to 13 residues. The germline CDR1 and CDR2 sequences are MDHEN and SYDVKM. With 6 bases removed from V and 5 bases from J, the gap between germline ends came to 13 bases. This CDR3 is CASRGGAGTEAFF. The CDR3 DNA reads TGTGCCAGCAGAGGGGGGGCAGGGACTGAAGCTTTCTTT.

This clonotype was seen a few times. This CDR3 is CSARDVQTAYGYTF. In DNA, the CDR3 is TGCAGTGCTAGAGATGTCCAGACGGCGTATGGCTACACCTTC. This chain joins TRBV20-1 and TRBJ1-2; D is ambiguous. The CDR3 is 14 residues long. Per the germline V gene, CDR1 is DFQATT and CDR2 is SNEGSKA (reference sequence). With 0 bases removed from V and 5 bases from J, the gap between germline ends came to 13 bases.

CDR3 nucleotide sequence: TGCAGTGCTAGTTCCTATCTCGATGAGCAGTTCTTC. It is translated as CSASSYLDEQFF. V usage is TRBV20-1 and J usage is TRBJ2-5; D is ambiguous. Matching the DNA end better, TRBJ2-1 makes the J call doubtful. Germline V gene sequence: CDR1 DFQATT, CDR2 SNEGSKA (reference sequence). This CDR3 is 12 amino acids long.

The genes are TRBV2 and TRBJ2-1, with D unresolved. CDR1 is SNHLY, CDR2 FYNNEI, per germline. The CDR3 length is 12 residues. The V end lost 6 bases, the J end lost 7 bases, and 10 bases lay between the germline ends. DNA of the CDR3: TGTGCCAGCAGCCAAGTTTTTAATGAGCAGTTCTTC. Protein sequence: CASSQVFNEQFF.

In its sample, this clonotype was seen many times. The chain carries TRBV27 and TRBJ1-4; tentative D call: TRBD1 (5 bases). V gave up 6 bases and J gave up 7 bases, with 18 bases separating them. CDR1 and CDR2 (germline): MNHEY, SMNVEV (reference sequence). CDR3 size: 15 residues. The CDR3 region is CASRSSGAWAEKLFF. CDR3 sequence (DNA): TGTGCCAGCAGATCGAGCGGGGCTTGGGCTGAAAAACTGTTTTTT.

V usage is TRBV12-3 or TRBV12-4 and J usage is TRBJ2-5, with D perhaps TRBD2 (6 bases). Trimming removed 5 bases at V and 4 bases at J, with 23 bases between. The CDR3 loop spans 17 amino acids. CDR3 residues: CASSPKPPKTRPETQYF. CDR3 in DNA: TGTGCCAGCAGTCCAAAACCCCCTAAGACTAGACCAGAGACCCAGTACTTC.

This clonotype came up many times. The chain links TRBV5-1 to TRBJ2-6; no definite D call. This CDR3 contains 16 residues. Trimming cost V 1 base and J 6 bases, with 14 bases left between them. Per the germline V gene, CDR1 is SGHRS and CDR2 is YFSETQ. CDR3 loop: CASSLQPQLEANVLTF. CDR3 in DNA: TGCGCCAGCAGCTTGCAGCCCCAGCTGGAGGCCAACGTCCTGACTTTC.

The rearrangement joins TRBV2 to TRBJ1-2; D might be TRBD1 (5 bases). Germline lookup yields CDR1 SNHLY and CDR2 FYNNEI. The CDR3 length is 13 residues. V was trimmed by 3 bases and J by 4 bases, leaving 9 bases between them. The CDR3 region has the DNA TGTGCCAGCAGTGACTCAGGGTCCTATGGCTACACCTTC. This encodes CASSDSGSYGYTF.

The J gene is TRBJ1-1, the V gene TRBV28, with D uncertain. CDR1 and CDR2 (germline): MDHEN, SYDVKM. CDR3 length equals 15 residues. V lost 7 bases, J lost 0 bases, and 15 bases lay in between. The CDR3 sequence is CASTLHQALNTEAFF. The CDR3, as DNA: TGTGCCAGCACTCTTCATCAGGCGCTGAACACTGAAGCTTTCTTT.

This clonotype has a handful of counts. CDR3 nucleotide sequence: TGCAGCGTTGACTTTTACAATGAGCAGTTCTTC. As protein: CSVDFYNEQFF. V gene TRBV29-1 combines with J gene TRBJ2-1; D unclear. CDR3 length: 11 residues. Germline V gene lookup returns CDR1 SQVTM and CDR2 ANQGSEA. Between the trimmed V and J ends, which lost 3 bases and 4 bases, there was a span of 4 bases.

In regard to this clonotype: The missing conserved phenylalanine or tryptophan at the end of this CDR3 makes a read error likely. The chain combines TRBV4-2 with TRBJ1-2, with D hard to call. Germline V gene data show CDR1 as LGHNA and CDR2 as YNFKEQ. The CDR3 totals 15 residues. Deletions cut 1 base from V and 4 bases from J, with 13 bases between. The CDR3, as DNA: TGTGCCAGCAGCCAAGTCTCACGAAACGGCTATGGCTACACCCTC. Its protein product is CASSQVSRNGYGYTL.

About this clonotype itself: This may be a read error: a much more frequent sequence differs by one nucleotide. The chain links TRBV12-3 or TRBV12-4 to TRBJ2-3; weak D call: TRBD2 (5 bases). This CDR3 spans 18 amino acids. DNA of the CDR3: TGTGCCAGCAGCATGCCAGCTAGCCAAAACGGTAGCACAGATGCGCAGTATTTT. Its translation is CASSMPASQNGSTDAQYF.